What follows are 26 T cell receptor beta chains derived from one specimen sequenced in a study of T cells in Graves' hyperthyroidism and ophthalmopathy. RNA transcripts gave rise to amplified TCR beta CDR3 regions. Initially, a first-round RT-PCR of the TCR CDR3 employed the HTBI primer set. Each CDR3 protein is one row after TCRdb ran MiXCR on the multiplex PCR reads. The sample carries around 530,000 distinct CDR3 sequences, roughly 17% recorded once. The sequenced sample was blood. Receptors were obtained from a woman under 30 with Graves' ophthalmopathy.

V is TRBV19 and J is TRBJ2-2; D is unresolved. Trimming cost V 7 bases and J 1 base, with 10 bases left between them. Germline loops: CDR1 LNHDA, CDR2 SQIVND (reference sequence). The CDR3 totals 14 residues. DNA of the CDR3: TGTGCCAGTACATACGCCAAGAACACCGGGGAGCTGTTTTTT. Translated: CASTYAKNTGELFF.

The sample holds a few counts of this clonotype. The V and J genes are TRBV4-1 and TRBJ1-2; D unclear. The CDR3 loop spans 16 amino acids. Trimming stripped 0 bases from V and 5 bases from J, with 16 bases between. Germline values: CDR1 MGHRA, CDR2 YSYEKL. CDR3 coding DNA: TGCGCCAGCAGCCAAGATGGGTCTGGATCGCGGTATGGCTACACCTTC. Translated: CASSQDGSGSRYGYTF.

This clonotype was seen ten or more times. J is TRBJ2-5 and V is TRBV28; D remains unclear. This CDR3 is 16 amino acids long. Per the germline V gene, CDR1 is MDHEN and CDR2 is SYDVKM. The germline V and J ends were trimmed by 6 bases and 5 bases, with 22 bases remaining between them. The CDR3 region has the DNA TGTGCCAGCAGCCGCTATGGGCGCGGACCAGCGGAGACCCAGTACTTC. Protein sequence: CASSRYGRGPAETQYF.

The J gene is TRBJ1-5, the V gene TRBV28; D is possibly TRBD1 (6 bases). CDR3 length: 15 amino acids. Per germline, CDR1 MDHEN and CDR2 SYDVKM. Trimming removed 6 bases at V and 2 bases at J, with 14 bases between. The CDR3 region has the DNA TGTGCCAGCAGCAAAGGGTCAGGGGGCAATCAGCCCCAGCATTTT. It is translated as CASSKGSGGNQPQHF.

This clonotype was observed a handful of times. This chain links TRBV4-1 with TRBJ2-3, with 9 bases identical to TRBD1. Losses at the gene ends were 1 base for V and 4 bases for J; bases not matched to a gene: 9. This CDR3 region has 17 residues. Looked up from germline, CDR1 is MGHRA and CDR2 is YSYEKL. In DNA form, the CDR3 reads TGCGCCAGCAGCCAAGTTCTACGGGACAGGGTCGCAGATACGCAGTATTTT. Its protein product is CASSQVLRDRVADTQYF.

This clonotype was observed at least ten times. The chain has TRBV6-1 and TRBJ2-1; 8 bases align to TRBD2. The CDR3 is made up of 16 amino acids. Trimming cost V 6 bases and J 7 bases; bases outside gene matches: 14. Germline CDR1 is MNHNS and CDR2 is SASEGT. For the CDR3, the DNA is TGTGCCAGCAGGGCCACCGGGAGGGCCGGAGAGAATGAGCAGTTCTTC. Translated, it gives CASRATGRAGENEQFF.

The chain combines TRBV7-2 with TRBJ2-7, with D perhaps assigned TRBD1 or TRBD2 (7 bases each). Germline V gene sequence: CDR1 SGHTA, CDR2 FQGNSA. The CDR3 is 16 amino acids. V dropped 1 base and J dropped 4 bases, with 17 bases sitting between them. CDR3 DNA: TGTGCCAGCAGCTTAGAGGGGGCGGGGGTCCCTTACGAGCAGTACTTC. Encoded protein: CASSLEGAGVPYEQYF.

The chain has TRBV5-1 and TRBJ2-7; tentative D call: TRBD2 (6 bases). The V gene lost 4 bases and the J gene lost 4 bases, with 18 bases spanning the gap. Germline lookup yields CDR1 SGHRS and CDR2 YFSETQ. This CDR3 comprises 15 residues. The CDR3 DNA is TGCGCCAGCAGCCTCACTCGGGACGGGGGATACGAGCAGTACTTC. It specifies CASSLTRDGGYEQYF.

The chain combines TRBV29-1 with TRBJ1-1; D gene uncertain. Trimming stripped 4 bases from V and 1 base from J, with 13 bases between. The CDR3 sequence is 14 residues long. Germline lookup yields CDR1 SQVTM and CDR2 ANQGSEA. The CDR3 loop is CSVAEFWGNTEAFF. The CDR3 DNA is TGCAGCGTTGCCGAGTTTTGGGGGAACACTGAAGCTTTCTTT.

This chain connects TRBV27 to TRBJ2-3, with a possible D match to TRBD1 (6 bases). Germline V gene sequence: CDR1 MNHEY, CDR2 SMNVEV (reference sequence). V was clipped by 6 bases and J by 2 bases, with 12 bases between them. CDR3 length equals 14 residues. CDR3 DNA: TGTGCCAGCAGCTCCAGGGGATACACAGATACGCAGTATTTT. This gives the protein CASSSRGYTDTQYF.

This clonotype was seen repeatedly, ten times or more. The V call is TRBV28, the J call TRBJ2-7; 7 bases align to TRBD1. Germline lookup yields CDR1 MDHEN and CDR2 SYDVKM. With 5 bases clipped from V and 4 bases from J, the junction kept 11 bases outside the gene matches. The CDR3 runs 15 residues. The CDR3 reads CASSPRQGSVYEQYF. The CDR3 coding sequence is TGTGCCAGCAGTCCCCGACAGGGATCGGTGTACGAGCAGTACTTC.

This clonotype occurred a few times. The chain carries TRBV19 and TRBJ1-2, with 7 positions matching TRBD1. CDR3 length: 18 residues. The V and J ends lost 4 bases and 4 bases, in that order; junction bases with no gene match: 18. Germline CDR1 and CDR2: LNHDA and SQIVND (reference sequence). CDR3 protein: CASSTRGQRVMFGYGYTF. In DNA form, the CDR3 reads TGTGCCAGTAGTACCCGGGGACAGCGGGTCATGTTCGGCTATGGCTACACCTTC.

This clonotype was counted a few times. The rearrangement joins TRBV19 to TRBJ1-5; D uncertain. The CDR3 covers 16 residues. Trimming pared 10 bases from V and 2 bases from J, leaving 21 bases between. CDR1 and CDR2 (germline): LNHDA, SQIVND (reference sequence). CDR3 region: CATNGRRVSGNQPQHF. The CDR3 DNA sequence: TGTGCCACCAATGGGAGAAGGGTTTCGGGCAATCAGCCCCAGCATTTT.

At least ten counts were recorded for this clonotype. CDR3 loop: CASSEVRRSTGELFF. The CDR3 DNA reads as TGTGCCAGCAGTGAAGTCCGGCGGAGCACCGGGGAGCTGTTTTTT. The chain links TRBV2 to TRBJ2-2; no definite D call. The CDR3 extends over 15 amino acids. V was trimmed by 1 base and J by 4 bases, leaving 10 bases between them. The germline gives CDR1 SNHLY, CDR2 FYNNEI.

The chain couples TRBV16 to TRBJ2-1; no clear D. The CDR3 runs 16 residues. V lost 2 bases and J lost 4, with 15 bases in between. From germline, CDR1 is KGHSY and CDR2 FQNENV. The chain's CDR3 is CASSQPTNNPYNEQFF. CDR3 DNA sequence: TGTGCCAGCAGCCAACCCACAAATAACCCATACAATGAGCAGTTCTTC.

This rearrangement joins TRBV4-1 to TRBJ2-2; no firm D call. The length of the CDR3 is 14 residues. Trimming took 1 base from V and 7 from J, leaving 10 bases between them. CDR1 MGHRA and CDR2 YSYEKL come from the germline V gene. CDR3 nucleotides: TGCGCCAGCAGCCAAGTAGGCGATGGCGGGGAGCTGTTTTTT. It encodes CASSQVGDGGELFF.

This clonotype was seen at least ten times. The chain links TRBV10-3 to TRBJ2-7; D uncertain. Germline-derived CDR1 and CDR2 are ENHRY and SYGVKD. There are 12 residues in the CDR3. V was clipped by 5 bases and J by 2 bases, with 7 bases between them. This CDR3 reads CAISSETYEQYF. The CDR3 DNA reads as TGTGCCATCAGTTCAGAGACCTACGAGCAGTACTTC.

The CDR3 nucleotides read TGTGCCAGCAGCCAAGAGGGGGCTAGCGGGGGCCTGAGCTCCTACAATGAGCAGTTCTTC. It specifies CASSQEGASGGLSSYNEQFF. This chain uses TRBV3-1 with TRBJ2-1, with 10 positions matching TRBD2. The ends lost 0 bases at V and 0 bases at J; junction bases unmatched: 11. The CDR3 is 20 amino acids. Germline V gene lookup returns CDR1 LGHDT and CDR2 YNNKEL (reference sequence).

The chain is built from TRBV2 and TRBJ2-7, with 10 bases that match TRBD1. The CDR3 sequence is 18 residues long. Germline CDR1 is SNHLY and CDR2 is FYNNEI. V shed 8 bases, J shed 7 bases, and the junction held 23 bases outside the gene matches. The DNA of the CDR3 is TGTGCCAGCGGCAGTGAAGAGGGACAGGGGCCCCGTTCGGGAGAGCAGTACTTC. It yields the protein CASGSEEGQGPRSGEQYF.

This clonotype was counted at least ten times. V and J are TRBV20-1 and TRBJ1-1, with D possibly being TRBD1 (5 bases). V lost 7 bases and J 2 bases, leaving 14 bases between the germline ends. This CDR3 contains 13 residues. Per the germline V gene, CDR1 is DFQATT and CDR2 is SNEGSKA (reference sequence). CDR3 DNA: TGCAGTGACGGAAGGGGTTCCAACACTGAAGCTTTCTTT. As protein: CSDGRGSNTEAFF.

This clonotype was counted between two and nine times. This chain connects TRBV6-5 to TRBJ2-1; 8 nucleotides align to TRBD1. Germline values: CDR1 MNHEY, CDR2 SVGAGI. The CDR3 is made up of 15 amino acids. V was clipped by 6 bases and J by 7 bases; unmatched bases: 11. For the CDR3, the DNA is TGTGCCAGCAGACACCGGACAGGGAGGTCGAATGAGCAGTTCTTC. As protein: CASRHRTGRSNEQFF.

The table lists this clonotype with many counts. In DNA form, the CDR3 reads TGTGCCAGCGGGATGTCAAGCGTCAACGAGCAGTACTTC. Its translation: CASGMSSVNEQYF. This sequence joins TRBV28 and TRBJ2-7; D is unclear. The V gene lost 8 bases and the J gene lost 5 bases, with 16 bases spanning the gap. The CDR3 runs 13 residues. The germline V gene encodes CDR1 MDHEN and CDR2 SYDVKM.

This clonotype was counted only a few times. J is TRBJ1-6 and V is TRBV4-3, with 9 bases lining up with TRBD1. The ends lost 5 bases at V and 8 bases at J; junction bases unmatched: 7. The CDR3 contains 15 residues. CDR1 is LGHNA, CDR2 YSLEER, per germline. CDR3 in amino acids: CASSVGTGIDSPLHF. As DNA, the CDR3 is TGCGCCAGCAGCGTTGGGACAGGGATCGATTCACCCCTCCACTTT.

This clonotype was recorded a few times. The chain uses TRBV29-1 and TRBJ2-7; TRBD1 aligns across 7 bases. Losses at the gene ends were 1 base for V and 3 bases for J; bases not matched to a gene: 6. The germline V gene encodes CDR1 SQVTM and CDR2 ANQGSEA. This CDR3 has 14 residues. The CDR3 DNA reads as TGCAGCGTTGAAGTCAGGGGGAATAGCTACGAGCAGTACTTC. Its translation is CSVEVRGNSYEQYF.

This clonotype was found many times. This sequence joins TRBV28 and TRBJ1-2; the D gene is possibly TRBD1 (5 bases). Between the trimmed V and J ends, which lost 5 bases and 8 bases, there was a span of 24 bases. The CDR3 has 16 residues. Germline V CDR1 and CDR2: MDHEN, SYDVKM. The CDR3 protein is CASSPPLWGRQFGYTF. The CDR3 coding sequence is TGTGCCAGCAGTCCCCCTCTTTGGGGCCGGCAGTTCGGCTACACCTTC.

This clonotype was seen repeatedly, ten times or more. The V and J genes are TRBV30 and TRBJ1-5; D may be TRBD1 (5 bases). The CDR3 has 13 amino acids. The V gene lost 2 bases and the J gene lost 1 base, with 6 bases spanning the gap. In germline, CDR1 is GTSNPN, CDR2 SVGIG (reference sequence). This CDR3 is CAWSRQSNQPQHF. The CDR3 coding sequence is TGTGCCTGGAGTCGACAGAGCAATCAGCCCCAGCATTTT.